These T cell receptor beta chains were read from a single sample in a study of T cells after yellow fever vaccination. Each CDR3 protein gets one entry after TCRdb re-called the 5' RACE reads with MiXCR. This table has roughly 340,000 distinct CDR3 sequences, almost 4% appearing once. The sample in question was PBMCs, obtained 5 days after the yellow fever booster vaccination. The receptors originated from a man between 18 and 35 years old who received the YFV17D yellow fever vaccine. The CDR3 runs from the conserved cysteine through the conserved F or W. A D gene is named only where the DNA matches it firmly. Clone size is stated in some rows and not others, as once, few, many or a class when expanded.

j_gene: TRBJ1-1; d_gene: NA; v_gene: TRBV20-1; abundance: many; CDR3nt: TGCAGTGCTTTTGGGGGGGAGCTAAAGAACACTGAAGCTTTCTTT; CDR3aa: CSAFGGELKNTEAFF
j_gene: TRBJ2-2; d_gene: NA; v_gene: TRBV7-9; abundance: many; CDR3nt: TGTGCCAGCAGCTCCGGGACCTTGGACACCGGGGAGCTGTTTTTT; CDR3aa: CASSSGTLDTGELFF
j_gene: TRBJ2-3; d_gene: NA; v_gene: TRBV12-3/TRBV12-4; abundance: NA; CDR3nt: TGTGCCAGCAGCAGAGCTGATACGCAGTATTTT; CDR3aa: CASSRADTQYF
j_gene: TRBJ2-1; d_gene: NA; v_gene: TRBV18; abundance: NA; CDR3nt: TGTGCCAGCTCACCACCGGCCGGAAAAAGGAATGAGCAGTTCTTC; CDR3aa: CASSPPAGKRNEQFF
j_gene: TRBJ2-5; d_gene: TRBD1; v_gene: TRBV30; abundance: few; CDR3nt: TGTGCCTGGAGGGAGACAGGGGCTATGGTGGAGACCCAGTACTTC; CDR3aa: CAWRETGAMVETQYF
j_gene: TRBJ2-1; d_gene: TRBD1; v_gene: TRBV10-3; abundance: many; CDR3nt: TGTGCCATCAGGGGACAGGGAACGGGGGGAAGCTCCTACAATGAGCAGTTCTTC; CDR3aa: CAIRGQGTGGSSYNEQFF
j_gene: TRBJ1-5; d_gene: TRBD1; v_gene: TRBV7-6; abundance: few; CDR3nt: TGTGCCAGCAGCTTTGGACAGGGGGCTCAGCCCCAGCATTTT; CDR3aa: CASSFGQGAQPQHF
j_gene: TRBJ2-2; d_gene: NA; v_gene: TRBV9; abundance: NA; CDR3nt: TGTGCCAGCAGCCTTGGACGTGGTGGGGGGGAGCTGTTTTTT; CDR3aa: CASSLGRGGGELFF
j_gene: TRBJ1-1; d_gene: NA; v_gene: TRBV5-6; abundance: many; CDR3nt: TGTGCCAGCAGCTTATTCAGGGGCACTGAAGCTTTCTTT; CDR3aa: CASSLFRGTEAFF
j_gene: TRBJ1-6; d_gene: NA; v_gene: TRBV4-2; abundance: many; CDR3nt: TGTGCCAGCAGCCAAGATTTCGGGGCCCAGAATTCACCCCTCCACTTT; CDR3aa: CASSQDFGAQNSPLHF
j_gene: TRBJ2-2; d_gene: TRBD2; v_gene: TRBV9; abundance: few; CDR3nt: TGTGCCAGCAGCGTCCTAGCGGGGGGGCCCATGAACACCGGGGAGCTGTTTTTT; CDR3aa: CASSVLAGGPMNTGELFF
j_gene: TRBJ1-1; d_gene: NA; v_gene: TRBV6-2/TRBV6-3; abundance: many; CDR3nt: TGTGCCAGCAGTTACAGAAACACTGAAGCTTTCTTT; CDR3aa: CASSYRNTEAFF
j_gene: TRBJ2-3; d_gene: NA; v_gene: TRBV12-3/TRBV12-4; abundance: few; CDR3nt: TGTGCCAGCTGGATGACAGGCTACACAGATACGCAGTATTTT; CDR3aa: CASWMTGYTDTQYF
j_gene: TRBJ1-2; d_gene: NA; v_gene: TRBV30; abundance: few; CDR3nt: TGTGCCTGGAGTGTACTGGGGCGGCTGAGCTATGGCTACACCTTC; CDR3aa: CAWSVLGRLSYGYTF
j_gene: TRBJ2-7; d_gene: TRBD2; v_gene: TRBV7-3; abundance: NA; CDR3nt: TGTGCCAGCAGCTTAACCCGGGGGGACGAGCAGTACTTC; CDR3aa: CASSLTRGDEQYF
j_gene: TRBJ1-1; d_gene: NA; v_gene: TRBV12-3/TRBV12-4; abundance: many; CDR3nt: TGTGCCAGCAGTTCGGACCTCCTTGAAGCTTTCTTT; CDR3aa: CASSSDLLEAFF
j_gene: TRBJ1-1; d_gene: NA; v_gene: TRBV4-2; abundance: few; CDR3nt: TGTGCCAGCAGCCAAGTGGAGAAAACGAACACTGAAGCTTTCTTT; CDR3aa: CASSQVEKTNTEAFF
j_gene: TRBJ1-5; d_gene: NA; v_gene: TRBV12-3/TRBV12-4; abundance: NA; CDR3nt: TGTGCCAGCAGGGATGGTTATCAGCCCCAGCATTTT; CDR3aa: CASRDGYQPQHF
j_gene: TRBJ2-5; d_gene: NA; v_gene: TRBV20-1; abundance: many; CDR3nt: TGCAGTGCTGGAAAACCTCCCGTCTACCTCGGACTTGCCGGAGAGACCCAGTACTTC; CDR3aa: CSAGKPPVYLGLAGETQYF
j_gene: TRBJ2-3; d_gene: NA; v_gene: TRBV5-1; abundance: few; CDR3nt: TGCGCCAGCAGAGCCAGGGACCTAATTCCAGATACGCAGTATTTT; CDR3aa: CASRARDLIPDTQYF
j_gene: TRBJ2-4; d_gene: NA; v_gene: TRBV12-3/TRBV12-4; abundance: few; CDR3nt: TGTGCCAGCAGAAATAACCTAAACATTCAGTACTTC; CDR3aa: CASRNNLNIQYF
j_gene: TRBJ2-3; d_gene: TRBD1; v_gene: TRBV7-2; abundance: many; CDR3nt: TGTGCCAGCAGCTCCGAGAGGTTGAGACAGGGGTCAGATACGCAGTATTTT; CDR3aa: CASSSERLRQGSDTQYF
j_gene: TRBJ2-1; d_gene: TRBD2; v_gene: TRBV9; abundance: many; CDR3nt: TGTGCCAGCAGCAAATGGCTAGCGGAACTTAGGAATGAGCAGTTCTTC; CDR3aa: CASSKWLAELRNEQFF
j_gene: TRBJ1-3; d_gene: NA; v_gene: TRBV7-8; abundance: NA; CDR3nt: TGTGCCAGCAGCTTAGCTTCCGATACAAACACCATATATTTT; CDR3aa: CASSLASDTNTIYF
j_gene: TRBJ2-3; d_gene: NA; v_gene: TRBV5-1; abundance: many; CDR3nt: TGCGCCAGCAGCTTGATGGGCAACACAGATACGCAGTATTTT; CDR3aa: CASSLMGNTDTQYF
j_gene: TRBJ2-1; d_gene: TRBD2; v_gene: TRBV20-1; abundance: many; CDR3nt: TGCAGTGCTAGGGGTGCGCTAGCGGGAAACAATGAGCAGTTCTTC; CDR3aa: CSARGALAGNNEQFF
j_gene: TRBJ2-3; d_gene: TRBD2; v_gene: TRBV12-3/TRBV12-4; abundance: many; CDR3nt: TGTGCCAGCAAAGGACTAGCGGGGATGACAGATACGCAGTATTTT; CDR3aa: CASKGLAGMTDTQYF
j_gene: TRBJ1-5; d_gene: NA; v_gene: TRBV12-3/TRBV12-4; abundance: NA; CDR3nt: TGTGCCAGCAGTTTAGAGCGGGGTCAGCCCCAGCATTTT; CDR3aa: CASSLERGQPQHF
j_gene: TRBJ2-2; d_gene: NA; v_gene: TRBV4-1; abundance: few; CDR3nt: TGCGCCAGCAGGGTAGGGGGAGACGCCGGGGAGCTGTTTTTT; CDR3aa: CASRVGGDAGELFF
j_gene: TRBJ2-5; d_gene: NA; v_gene: TRBV7-9; abundance: NA; CDR3nt: TGTGCCAGCAGCTTATTCGTAGGGCAAGAGACCCAGTACTTC; CDR3aa: CASSLFVGQETQYF
j_gene: TRBJ1-2; d_gene: TRBD1; v_gene: TRBV3-1; abundance: few; CDR3nt: TGTGCCAGCCATTATACGGGGACAGCTAACTATGGCTACACCTTC; CDR3aa: CASHYTGTANYGYTF
j_gene: TRBJ2-1; d_gene: NA; v_gene: TRBV5-1; abundance: many; CDR3nt: TGCGCCAGCAGTGTGAGGGGCATTGGTACCTACAATGAGCAGTTCTTC; CDR3aa: CASSVRGIGTYNEQFF
j_gene: TRBJ1-1; d_gene: NA; v_gene: TRBV28; abundance: NA; CDR3nt: TGTGCCAGCAGTTTGTGGGATCAATTTGAAGCTTTCTTT; CDR3aa: CASSLWDQFEAFF
j_gene: TRBJ2-3; d_gene: TRBD2; v_gene: TRBV5-6; abundance: NA; CDR3nt: TGTGCCAGCAGCTTCCGAGCGGGGGGGCTTGAAGATACGCAGTATTTT; CDR3aa: CASSFRAGGLEDTQYF
j_gene: TRBJ2-7; d_gene: TRBD1; v_gene: TRBV12-3/TRBV12-4; abundance: many; CDR3nt: TGTGCCAGCAGTAGGGACCCGGGACAGATATACGAGCAGTACTTC; CDR3aa: CASSRDPGQIYEQYF
j_gene: TRBJ1-1; d_gene: TRBD1; v_gene: TRBV7-9; abundance: NA; CDR3nt: TGTGCCAGCAGTCCCACAGGGGCTGGCACTGAAGCTTTCTTT; CDR3aa: CASSPTGAGTEAFF